The 10 T cell receptor beta chains below were found in one sample sequenced in a study of PD-1 blockade in classical Hodgkin lymphoma. Produced via immunoSEQ multiplex PCR; TCRdb's table is partial and in-frame only. This table holds around 25,000 clones, around 80% found once. Time point specified: cycle 4 day 1 (C4D1), after less than 7 weeks of nivolumab. Brentuximab vedotin exposure varied among the patients, all of whom had relapsed after autologous stem cell transplantation. The sample was peripheral blood mononuclear cells (PBMCs), taken before the fourth cycle of nivolumab. These receptors originate from a human donor with classical Hodgkin lymphoma.

V usage is TRBV7-9 and J usage is TRBJ2-3; possible D gene TRBD1, 6 bases. V gave up 0 bases and J gave up 8 bases, with 18 bases separating them. The CDR3 runs to 16 residues. Looked up from germline, CDR1 is SEHNR and CDR2 is FQNEAQ (reference sequence). CDR3 in amino acids: CASSLAKTGIGTTQYF. The CDR3 region has the DNA TGTGCCAGCAGCTTAGCCAAAACAGGGATTGGGACTACGCAGTATTTT.

This clone has just a few counts. The chain links TRBV28 to TRBJ2-7; the D gene is possibly TRBD2 (5 bases). This CDR3 region has 13 residues. V shed 2 bases and J shed 2 bases, with 7 bases lying between them. Germline values: CDR1 MDHEN, CDR2 SYDVKM. In DNA form, the CDR3 reads TGTGCCAGCAGTTTAGGGGAGACCTACGAGCAGTACTTC. As protein: CASSLGETYEQYF.

The chain employs TRBV19 and TRBJ1-1; D is undetermined. Germline V lookup: CDR1 LNHDA, CDR2 SQIVND (reference sequence). Trimming took off 5 bases at V and 5 bases at J, with 6 bases between the two ends. The CDR3 spans 11 residues. The DNA for the CDR3 is TGTGCCAGTAGTGGGTGGACTGAAGCTTTCTTT. Translation gives CASSGWTEAFF.

The chain carries TRBV9 and TRBJ2-1; D could derive from TRBD1 or TRBD2 (5 bases each). The germline V gene has CDR1 SGDLS and CDR2 YYNGEE. The V and J ends lost 0 bases and 12 bases respectively, with 10 bases between them. CDR3 size: 12 residues. The CDR3 DNA reads TGTGCCAGCAGCGTAGGGGACCATCGGCAGTTCTTC. Translated: CASSVGDHRQFF.

The rearrangement joins TRBV27 to TRBJ2-7, with D maybe TRBD2 (5 bases). The germline V gene has CDR1 MNHEY and CDR2 SMNVEV (reference sequence). The V and J ends lost 2 bases and 6 bases respectively, with 11 bases between them. This CDR3 has 13 amino acids. As DNA, the CDR3 is TGTGCCAGCAGTTTAGCGGGCGTAGGCGAGCAGTACTTC. It yields the protein CASSLAGVGEQYF.

The chain joins TRBV19 to TRBJ1-1; no firm D call. The CDR3 has 12 amino acids. CDR1 is LNHDA, CDR2 SQIVND, per germline (reference sequence). V was pared by 3 bases and J by 8 bases, with 10 bases between. The CDR3 spells CASSMAETEAFF. CDR3 in DNA: TGTGCCAGTAGTATGGCGGAAACCGAAGCTTTCTTT.

This chain joins TRBV11-2 and TRBJ2-5; 8 bases match TRBD1. The V gene's germline CDR1 is SGHAT and CDR2 FQNNGV. The CDR3 is made up of 16 amino acids. The V segment lost 5 bases and the J segment 5 bases; nucleotides outside the gene matches: 13. The CDR3 loop reads CASSPDRVILWETQYF. The CDR3 bases are TGTGCCAGCAGCCCGGACAGGGTAATATTGTGGGAGACCCAGTACTTC.

This clone was seen more than once but under ten times. For the CDR3, the DNA is TGTGCCACCCGGAGGGGGACATCTTTTGTTTTAGCTTTCTTT. Its protein product is CATRRGTSFVLAFF. This chain links TRBV6-5 with TRBJ1-1; a possible D gene is TRBD1 (6 bases). The germline V gene encodes CDR1 MNHEY and CDR2 SVGAGI. V was shortened by 10 bases and J by 10 bases, with 25 bases between the two germline ends. The CDR3 sequence is 14 residues long.

The rearrangement uses TRBV5-4 and TRBJ1-1; tentative D call: TRBD1 (5 bases). The germline CDR1 and CDR2 sequences are SGHNT and YYREEE (reference sequence). The ends were cut back, 3 bases at V and 1 base at J, with 13 bases in the middle. The CDR3 extends over 15 amino acids. The CDR3 region is CASSSYPTANTEAFF. In nucleotides, the CDR3 is TGTGCCAGCAGCTCCTACCCGACAGCGAACACTGAAGCTTTCTTT.

This rearrangement joins TRBV18 to TRBJ2-6; D call uncertain. V lost 4 bases to trimming and J lost 0 bases, with 7 bases between them. Per germline, CDR1 KGHSH and CDR2 LQKENI. The CDR3 is 15 residues long. DNA for the CDR3: TGTGCCAGCTCACTACAGTACTCTGGGGCCAACGTCCTGACTTTC. As protein: CASSLQYSGANVLTF.